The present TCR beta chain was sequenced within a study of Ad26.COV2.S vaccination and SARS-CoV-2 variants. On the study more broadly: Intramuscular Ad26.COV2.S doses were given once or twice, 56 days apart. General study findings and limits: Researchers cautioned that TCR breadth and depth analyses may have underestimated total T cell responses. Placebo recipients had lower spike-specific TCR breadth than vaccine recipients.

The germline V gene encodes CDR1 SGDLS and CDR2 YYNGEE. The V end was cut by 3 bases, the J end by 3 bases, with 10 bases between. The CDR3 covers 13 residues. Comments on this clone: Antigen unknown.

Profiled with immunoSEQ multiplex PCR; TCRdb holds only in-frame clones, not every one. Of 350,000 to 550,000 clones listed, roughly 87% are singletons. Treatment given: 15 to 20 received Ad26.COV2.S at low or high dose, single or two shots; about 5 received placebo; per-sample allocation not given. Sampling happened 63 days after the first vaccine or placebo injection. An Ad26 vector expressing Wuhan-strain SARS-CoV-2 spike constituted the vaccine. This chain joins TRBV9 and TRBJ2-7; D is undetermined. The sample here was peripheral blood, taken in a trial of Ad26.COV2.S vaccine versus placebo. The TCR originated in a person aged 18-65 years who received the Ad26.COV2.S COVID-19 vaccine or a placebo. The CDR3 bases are TGTGCCAGCAGCGACAGACAAGACTACGAGCAGTACTTC. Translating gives CASSDRQDYEQYF.